This T cell receptor beta chain comes out of a study of T-cell reconstitution after alpha-beta-depleted transplantation in children. Overall study findings and caveats: For some patients, TCRbeta diversity was high at day 60 because of recipient T cells and thymic progenitors that survived. At the one-year point after transplant, T-cell counts and TCRbeta diversity were found to come mostly from T cells that had been newly produced. The study reportedly traced alpha-beta T cells about two months after transplant to several hundred expanded graft clones.

Using unique molecular identifiers, the investigators prepared the TCRbeta library. TCRdb independently ran MiXCR on the PCR reads; one entry per CDR3 protein. The sample carries roughly 310,000 distinct CDR3 sequences, around 20% recorded once. This clonotype turned up a few times. Its antigen is unknown. V lost 2 bases to trimming and J lost 4 bases, with 13 bases between them. Germline CDR1 is LGHNT and CDR2 is FRNRAP. The CDR3 covers 15 residues. The chain has TRBV12-5 and TRBJ2-3; weak D call: TRBD2 (5 bases). The clonotype was recovered from a male patient younger than 18 who had a stem cell transplant for acute lymphoblastic leukemia, so the T cells may come from the graft donor. The sequenced sample was PBMCs, mostly from graft donor cells, obtained 180 days after TCRalphabeta/CD19-depleted stem cell transplant. CDR3 nucleotide sequence: TGTGCTAGTGGTTTGTACGGGGTGAGCGCAGATACGCAGTATTTT. This codes for CASGLYGVSADTQYF.